These T cell receptor beta chains were read from a single sample in a study of OX40 agonist ivuxolimab in advanced cancers. Libraries were prepared by immunoSEQ multiplex PCR; TCRdb keeps only in-frame clonotypes and omits some of them. Of 95,000 to 100,000 clones listed, more than 85% are singletons. The starting material was CD4+ or CD8+ T cells sorted from blood, obtained in a trial of the OX40 agonist ivuxolimab. The receptor set was obtained from an adult with an advanced solid tumor such as melanoma, head and neck, liver or kidney cancer. Each CDR3 is given with its conserved first and last residue. D genes are given only for firm matches. The size of a clone is reported for some rows only, either as once, few or many, or as a class for expanded clones.

>once|.|TRBJ2-5|TRBV11-3
CASSTPRWETQYF
TGTGCCAGCAGCACTCCAAGGTGGGAGACCCAGTACTTC
>.|.|TRBJ1-5|TRBV13
CASSLSRHQPQHF
TGTGCCAGCAGCCTTTCAAGACATCAGCCCCAGCATTTT
>.|.|TRBJ1-1|TRBV11-3
CASNRQQNTEAFF
TGTGCCAGCAACCGACAGCAGAACACTGAAGCTTTCTTT
>.|.|TRBJ1-3|TRBV29-1
CSVDRGKGGNTIYF
TGCAGCGTTGACAGGGGCAAAGGGGGAAACACCATATATTTT
>.|TRBD2|TRBJ2-1|TRBV7-3
CASSLNVAGGHNEQFF
TGTGCCAGCAGCTTAAATGTGGCGGGGGGGCACAATGAGCAGTTCTTC
>.|.|TRBJ2-1|TRBV6-5
CASSYSSLVYNEQFF
TGTGCCAGCAGTTACTCGTCCCTAGTATACAATGAGCAGTTCTTC
>once|.|TRBJ1-5|TRBV6-5
CASSYTQYSNQPQHF
TGTGCCAGCAGTTACACACAGTATAGCAATCAGCCCCAGCATTTT
>.|TRBD1|TRBJ1-6|TRBV28
CASSTGTALPLTLHF
TGTGCCAGCAGTACAGGGACAGCTTTACCCCTCACCCTCCACTTT
>.|.|TRBJ2-3|TRBV6-5
CASSYRDNTDTQYF
TGTGCCAGCAGTTACCGGGACAACACAGATACGCAGTATTTT
>.|.|TRBJ1-5|TRBV28
CASSLIRPVSNQPQHF
TGTGCCAGCAGTCTGATAAGGCCAGTTAGCAATCAGCCCCAGCATTTT
>.|TRBD2|TRBJ2-1|TRBV6-1
CASSVPAGGPGQFF
TGTGCCAGCAGTGTCCCAGCGGGAGGGCCGGGGCAGTTCTTC
>.|.|TRBJ1-2|TRBV6-5
CASSSPLFYGYTF
TGTGCCAGCAGCTCCCCCCTTTTCTATGGCTACACCTTC
>.|TRBD2|TRBJ2-1|TRBV11-2
CASSLVPGALAGGLFF
TGTGCCAGCAGCTTAGTCCCCGGGGCCCTAGCGGGGGGCCTGTTCTTC
>once|TRBD2|TRBJ2-1|TRBV9
CASSLTSDTYNEQFF
TGTGCCAGCAGCCTAACTAGCGATACCTACAATGAGCAGTTCTTC
>.|.|TRBJ1-2|TRBV19
CASSIVGQGSFNYGYTF
TGTGCCAGTAGTATAGTAGGTCAGGGTTCTTTTAACTATGGCTACACCTTC
>.|TRBD2|TRBJ2-6|TRBV19
CASKLAGASGANVLTF
TGTGCCAGTAAGCTAGCGGGGGCCTCTGGGGCCAACGTCCTGACTTTC
>.|.|TRBJ1-3|TRBV2
CASSSYSGNTIYF
TGTGCCAGCAGTTCTTATTCGGGAAACACCATATATTTT
>.|.|TRBJ1-1|TRBV6-5
CASSYHLGANTEAFF
TGTGCCAGCAGTTATCATCTTGGGGCGAACACTGAAGCTTTCTTT
>.|TRBD1|TRBJ2-5|TRBV2
CASTRSRGQGFVETQYF
TGTGCCAGCACCCGCTCCAGGGGGCAGGGGTTTGTCGAGACCCAGTACTTC
>.|.|TRBJ1-5|TRBV18
CASSPQGNQPQHF
TGTGCCAGCTCACCCCAGGGTAATCAGCCCCAGCATTTT
>.|TRBD1|TRBJ1-1|TRBV30
CAWTRSGTGNTEAFF
TGTGCCTGGACCCGATCGGGGACAGGGAACACTGAAGCTTTCTTT
>.|TRBD1|TRBJ1-5|TRBV6-5
CASRGQGAQPQHF
TGTGCCAGCAGGGGACAGGGGGCTCAGCCCCAGCATTTT
>.|.|TRBJ1-2|TRBV4-3
CASSPDLSEGYTF
TGCGCCAGCAGTCCAGACTTATCGGAGGGCTACACCTTC
>.|TRBD2|TRBJ2-3|TRBV6-4
CASSDDSGRSTDTQYF
TGTGCCAGCAGTGATGATAGCGGGAGAAGCACAGATACGCAGTATTTT
>once|.|TRBJ1-2|TRBV5-4
CASSSTANYGYTF
TGTGCCAGCAGCTCAACAGCGAACTATGGCTACACCTTC
>.|.|TRBJ1-1|TRBV6-1
CASSERSSGHTEAFF
TGTGCCAGCAGTGAAAGATCTTCGGGGCACACTGAAGCTTTCTTT
>.|.|TRBJ2-3|TRBV9
CASSASTDTQYF
TGTGCCAGCAGCGCTAGCACAGATACGCAGTATTTT
>.|.|TRBJ1-2|TRBV6-6
CASSPGYGYTF
TGTGCCAGCAGCCCAGGCTATGGCTACACCTTC
>.|TRBD1|TRBJ2-3|TRBV4-1
CASSQGGTEGDTQYF
TGCGCCAGCAGCCAAGGGGGGACAGAGGGGGATACGCAGTATTTT
>.|.|TRBJ2-1|TRBV30
CAWSRWSSYNEQFF
TGTGCCTGGAGTAGGTGGAGCTCCTACAATGAGCAGTTCTTC
>.|.|TRBJ2-3|TRBV15
CATSRTTGSEPQYF
TGTGCCACCAGCAGGACGACAGGCTCCGAACCGCAGTATTTT
>.|.|TRBJ2-2|TRBV4-3
CASSQEGIAGELFF
TGCGCCAGCAGCCAAGAAGGAATAGCGGGGGAGCTGTTTTTT
>few|.|TRBJ1-3|TRBV9
CASSVVETHSGNTIYF
TGTGCCAGCAGCGTAGTGGAGACGCACTCTGGAAACACCATATATTTT
>once|TRBD1|TRBJ1-3|TRBV19
CASSPAGQNSGNTIYF
TGTGCCAGTAGCCCGGCGGGACAGAACTCTGGAAACACCATATATTTT
>once|TRBD2|TRBJ2-1|TRBV7-2
CASSLGGTSGRLNEQFF
TGTGCCAGCAGCTTAGGTGGGACTAGCGGACGACTCAATGAGCAGTTCTTC
>.|.|TRBJ1-5|TRBV5-6
CASSKRQSNQPQHF
TGTGCCAGCAGTAAGCGACAGAGTAATCAGCCCCAGCATTTT
>.|.|TRBJ2-2|TRBV2
CASSSQGGWTGELFF
TGTGCCAGCAGTTCACAGGGGGGGTGGACCGGGGAGCTGTTTTTT
>.|.|TRBJ2-2|TRBV5-1
CASSLVVTGELFF
TGCGCCAGCAGCTTGGTAGTCACCGGGGAGCTGTTTTTT
>few|.|TRBJ1-1|TRBV28
CASNPWGGLGTEAFF
TGTGCCAGCAACCCGTGGGGGGGCCTGGGGACTGAAGCTTTCTTT
>.|.|TRBJ2-4|TRBV12-5
CASGFLGEGKNIQYF
TGTGCTAGTGGTTTCTTGGGAGAGGGTAAAAACATTCAGTACTTC
>.|.|TRBJ2-1|TRBV19
CASSPGYEQFF
TGTGCCAGTAGTCCTGGCTATGAGCAGTTCTTC
>.|TRBD1|TRBJ1-5|TRBV2
CASSEDRGYQPQHF
TGTGCCAGCAGTGAGGACAGGGGTTATCAGCCCCAGCATTTT
>.|TRBD1|TRBJ1-5|TRBV27
CASSPTGANQPQHF
TGTGCCAGCAGTCCGACAGGGGCCAATCAGCCCCAGCATTTT
>.|.|TRBJ2-3|TRBV12-5
CASAPSGTDTQYF
TGTGCTAGTGCCCCGTCAGGGACAGATACGCAGTATTTT
>.|.|TRBJ1-5|TRBV28
CASSSTAGREPQHF
TGTGCCAGCAGTTCGACGGCGGGGCGGGAGCCCCAGCATTTT
>.|.|TRBJ1-2|TRBV6-5
CASSYSLGDNYGYTF
TGTGCCAGCAGTTACTCGTTAGGGGATAACTATGGCTACACCTTC
>.|.|TRBJ1-3|TRBV30
CAWSVNGRNTIYF
TGTGCCTGGAGTGTAAATGGGAGGAACACCATATATTTT
>.|TRBD2|TRBJ2-2|TRBV9
CASSVAAASGRQTGELFF
TGTGCCAGCAGCGTAGCTGCGGCTAGCGGGAGGCAAACCGGGGAGCTGTTTTTT
>.|.|TRBJ1-1|TRBV7-2
CASSPPMNTEAFF
TGTGCCAGCAGCCCACCCATGAACACTGAAGCTTTCTTT
>.|.|TRBJ2-3|TRBV18
CASSPLQNTDTQYF
TGTGCCAGCTCACCCTTACAGAACACAGATACGCAGTATTTT
>.|TRBD2|TRBJ2-3|TRBV25-1
CASSRREGVDTQYF
TGTGCCAGCAGCAGACGGGAGGGGGTAGATACGCAGTATTTT